The source of this T cell receptor (beta chain) is a study of CD8+CD57+ T cells in acquired aplastic anemia. The TCR beta profiling, which covered VDJ combination and CDR3 sequence, was carried out using genomic DNA as the template. TCRdb fed the reads into MiXCR, producing one record per CDR3 protein. Of some 200,000 distinct CDR3 sequences detected, under 55% appear once; the ten largest clones hold around 9.7%. In the case of this clonotype: A read error may account for a junction end that differs from germline.

Per the germline V gene, CDR1 is LNHDA and CDR2 is SQIVND (reference sequence). This CDR3 is 16 amino acids long. Before being chosen for sequencing, patients had shown CD8+CD57+ cell expansion by flow cytometry. The rearrangement joins TRBV19 to TRBJ1-5; 9 bases map to TRBD1. The clonotype was recovered from a human donor with aplastic anemia. Sample: sorted CD4+, CD8+, or CD8+CD57+ T cells (not recorded which) from PBMCs. DNA of the CDR3: TGCGCCGGTAGTCCCCGAGACAGGGGGTTCAATCAGCCCCAGCATTTT. Protein: CAGSPRDRGFNQPQHF. The full variable domain, with the rest looked up from reference TRBV19 and TRBJ1-5, is DGGITQSPKYLFRKEGQNVTLSCEQNLNHDAMYWYRQDPGQGLRLIYYSQIVNDFQKGDIAEGYSVSREKKESFPLTVTSAQKNPTAFYLCAGSPRDRGFNQPQHFGDGTRLSIL.